This TCR beta chain was identified during a study of cytotoxic CD8 clonotypes in ibrutinib-treated CLL. Produced via immunoSEQ multiplex PCR; TCRdb's table is partial and in-frame only. The table has around 200,000 clones, roughly three quarters seen once. Source: PBMCs, taken after 12 months of ibrutinib treatment. The source is a human donor with chronic lymphocytic leukemia.

CDR3 coding DNA: TGTGCCAGCAGTTACGCGTCAGGTGTGAGGGAGCAGTACTTC. Residues: CASSYASGVREQYF. The V and J genes are TRBV6-5 and TRBJ2-7, with D hard to call. Germline V gene lookup returns CDR1 MNHEY and CDR2 SVGAGI. This CDR3 has 14 residues. V was trimmed by 2 bases and J by 7 bases, leaving 15 bases between them.